The rows below give T cell receptor beta chains drawn from one sample of a study of blood T cell repertoires in COVID-19. TCRdb's table, derived via immunoSEQ multiplex PCR, lists solely in-frame clones and lacks some. The repertoire has some 29,000 clones, 90% of them found once; the top ten carry about 1%. Input material: peripheral blood. These receptors originate from a man aged 65-85 years with active or convalescent COVID-19. CDR3s include the opening cysteine and the closing phenylalanine or tryptophan. Fields, in order: J gene, clone size, V gene, D gene, CDR3 DNA, CDR3 protein. The D gene is left open where the match is weak. Clone size is stated in some rows and not others, as once, few, many or a class when expanded.

j_gene: TRBJ1-1
abundance: .
v_gene: TRBV4-1
d_gene: TRBD1
CDR3nt: TGCGCCAGCAGCCTCCCGGGACAGGGAGGCACTGAAGCTTTCTTT
CDR3aa: CASSLPGQGGTEAFF

j_gene: TRBJ1-4
abundance: .
v_gene: TRBV5-1
d_gene: TRBD1
CDR3nt: TGCGCCAGCAGCCTGGGACAGGGTGGTGAAAAACTGTTTTTT
CDR3aa: CASSLGQGGEKLFF

j_gene: TRBJ1-4
abundance: .
v_gene: TRBV19
d_gene: .
CDR3nt: TGTGCCAGTACCTTTGGACTCTCAACTAATGAAAAACTGTTTTTT
CDR3aa: CASTFGLSTNEKLFF

j_gene: TRBJ2-1
abundance: once
v_gene: TRBV5-1
d_gene: TRBD2
CDR3nt: TGCGCCAGCAGCTTGGATGGCGGGAGGACCTACAATGAGCAGTTCTTC
CDR3aa: CASSLDGGRTYNEQFF

j_gene: TRBJ1-3
abundance: once
v_gene: TRBV9
d_gene: .
CDR3nt: TGTGCCAGCAGCCCCTATCACCTCTCTGGAAACACCATATATTTT
CDR3aa: CASSPYHLSGNTIYF

j_gene: TRBJ1-1
abundance: once
v_gene: TRBV4-1
d_gene: .
CDR3nt: TGCGCCAGCAGCCAAGATGGGAGGGGGATCGAGGCTTTCTTT
CDR3aa: CASSQDGRGIEAFF

j_gene: TRBJ2-1
abundance: once
v_gene: TRBV28
d_gene: TRBD1
CDR3nt: TGTGCCAGCAGGCCTACCGGGACAGGGCTGTTGGGTGAGCAGTTCTTC
CDR3aa: CASRPTGTGLLGEQFF

j_gene: TRBJ2-1
abundance: .
v_gene: TRBV10-3
d_gene: TRBD1
CDR3nt: TGTGCCATCAGTGAGTCGGCAGGGGGCACCTACAATGAGCAGTTCTTC
CDR3aa: CAISESAGGTYNEQFF

j_gene: TRBJ1-6
abundance: .
v_gene: TRBV5-1
d_gene: .
CDR3nt: TGCGCCAGCAGCTCGGACCTAGGGGGTTCACCCCTCCACTTT
CDR3aa: CASSSDLGGSPLHF

j_gene: TRBJ2-7
abundance: .
v_gene: TRBV6-5
d_gene: .
CDR3nt: TGTGCCAGCAGAACCGCCGGGAGCTCTCCTCCCGAGCAGTACTTC
CDR3aa: CASRTAGSSPPEQYF

j_gene: TRBJ2-2
abundance: .
v_gene: TRBV7-9
d_gene: .
CDR3nt: TGTGCCAGCAGCCCCTATAGTCCTACACGGGACACCGGGGAGCTGTTTTTT
CDR3aa: CASSPYSPTRDTGELFF

j_gene: TRBJ1-4
abundance: .
v_gene: TRBV5-5
d_gene: .
CDR3nt: TGTGCCAGCAGCCCCGCGGGGGGGCAAGAAAAACTGTTTTTT
CDR3aa: CASSPAGGQEKLFF

j_gene: TRBJ2-1
abundance: .
v_gene: TRBV5-1
d_gene: .
CDR3nt: TGCGCCAGCAGCGGAGGTGTGGGCTTTAGCTCCTACAATGAGCAGTTCTTC
CDR3aa: CASSGGVGFSSYNEQFF

j_gene: TRBJ1-2
abundance: .
v_gene: TRBV2
d_gene: TRBD1
CDR3nt: TGTGCCAGCAGTCCTCACAGGGGACTCGGCTATGGCTACACCTTC
CDR3aa: CASSPHRGLGYGYTF

j_gene: TRBJ1-2
abundance: few
v_gene: TRBV29-1
d_gene: TRBD1
CDR3nt: TGCAGCGTAAAGTTACCAAGACAGGGCTCCTATGGCTACACCTTC
CDR3aa: CSVKLPRQGSYGYTF

j_gene: TRBJ2-1
abundance: .
v_gene: TRBV29-1
d_gene: .
CDR3nt: TGCAGCGTTGAGAGGGAAGAGCAGTTCTTC
CDR3aa: CSVEREEQFF

j_gene: TRBJ1-1
abundance: .
v_gene: TRBV27
d_gene: TRBD1
CDR3nt: TGTGCCAGCAGTCCCGGGACAGGGGGAGGATACACTGAAGCTTTCTTT
CDR3aa: CASSPGTGGGYTEAFF

j_gene: TRBJ1-2
abundance: once
v_gene: TRBV10-3
d_gene: TRBD1
CDR3nt: TGTGCCAACAAGGGACAGGGAAGAGGGGGCTACACCTTC
CDR3aa: CANKGQGRGGYTF

j_gene: TRBJ1-6
abundance: few
v_gene: TRBV10-1
d_gene: .
CDR3nt: TGCGCCAGCACCCCCCCTCGGGGAGGGGTCTCTATGGGTTCACCCCTCCACTTT
CDR3aa: CASTPPRGGVSMGSPLHF

j_gene: TRBJ1-2
abundance: .
v_gene: TRBV18
d_gene: TRBD1
CDR3nt: TGTGCCAGCTCACCAACCGATCACAGGGGGACGGGAGGCTACACCTTC
CDR3aa: CASSPTDHRGTGGYTF

j_gene: TRBJ2-4
abundance: .
v_gene: TRBV11-2
d_gene: TRBD2
CDR3nt: TGTGCCAGCAGCCCGAGGGAGGGCATTCAGTACTTC
CDR3aa: CASSPREGIQYF

j_gene: TRBJ1-2
abundance: .
v_gene: TRBV2
d_gene: .
CDR3nt: TGTGCCAGCAGTGCAATAGGGACACTAGCTAACTATGGCTACACCTTC
CDR3aa: CASSAIGTLANYGYTF

j_gene: TRBJ2-2
abundance: .
v_gene: TRBV5-1
d_gene: TRBD2
CDR3nt: TGCGCCAGCAGCTTGGCAGCGGGAGGGACCGGGGAGCTGTTTTTT
CDR3aa: CASSLAAGGTGELFF

j_gene: TRBJ1-1
abundance: .
v_gene: TRBV18
d_gene: TRBD1
CDR3nt: TGTGCCAGCTCACCCCGGACAGGAGACGTCCTGGGAGACACTGAAGCTTTCTTT
CDR3aa: CASSPRTGDVLGDTEAFF

j_gene: TRBJ2-1
abundance: .
v_gene: TRBV29-1
d_gene: .
CDR3nt: TGCAGCGTTGAAGGGACAGACTACAATGAGCAGTTCTTC
CDR3aa: CSVEGTDYNEQFF

j_gene: TRBJ1-1
abundance: .
v_gene: TRBV15
d_gene: TRBD1
CDR3nt: TGTGCCACCAGCAGAATCTACAGGGGGGCTGAAGCTTTCTTT
CDR3aa: CATSRIYRGAEAFF

j_gene: TRBJ1-1
abundance: .
v_gene: TRBV5-8
d_gene: .
CDR3nt: TGTGCCAGCACCCTGGGGGAGTTCCCAGGGGCTGAAGCTTTCTTT
CDR3aa: CASTLGEFPGAEAFF

j_gene: TRBJ1-1
abundance: .
v_gene: TRBV7-8
d_gene: .
CDR3nt: TGTGCCAGCAGCTTCCCTACAGGGACCACCACTGAAGCTTTCTTT
CDR3aa: CASSFPTGTTTEAFF

j_gene: TRBJ1-1
abundance: .
v_gene: TRBV4-3
d_gene: .
CDR3nt: TGCGCCAGCAGCCAAGTCATGGGGGGAACTGAAGCTTTCTTT
CDR3aa: CASSQVMGGTEAFF

j_gene: TRBJ2-1
abundance: .
v_gene: TRBV6-2/TRBV6-3
d_gene: TRBD2
CDR3nt: TGTGCCAGCAGTTATCGTAGCGGGGGGTCTTCCTACAATGAGCAGTTCTTC
CDR3aa: CASSYRSGGSSYNEQFF

j_gene: TRBJ1-1
abundance: once
v_gene: TRBV11-2
d_gene: TRBD1
CDR3nt: TGTGCCAGCAGGTCTGGACAGGCCAACACTGAAGCTTTCTTT
CDR3aa: CASRSGQANTEAFF

j_gene: TRBJ1-1
abundance: .
v_gene: TRBV28
d_gene: TRBD1
CDR3nt: TGTGCCAGCAGTCCCGGGACAGGGAACACTGAAGCTTTCTTT
CDR3aa: CASSPGTGNTEAFF

j_gene: TRBJ1-6
abundance: .
v_gene: TRBV4-2
d_gene: TRBD1
CDR3nt: TGTGCCAGCAGCCATGGACAGGGGGCGCCTAATTCACCCCTCCACTTT
CDR3aa: CASSHGQGAPNSPLHF

j_gene: TRBJ1-6
abundance: .
v_gene: TRBV5-1
d_gene: TRBD1
CDR3nt: TGCGCCAGCAGCTTGGAGGGGGCGGTTGTTAATTCACCCCTCCACTTT
CDR3aa: CASSLEGAVVNSPLHF

j_gene: TRBJ1-2
abundance: .
v_gene: TRBV5-1
d_gene: TRBD1
CDR3nt: TGCGCCAGCAGGCTTACAGGGGGCTCCTATGGCTACACCTTC
CDR3aa: CASRLTGGSYGYTF

j_gene: TRBJ2-3
abundance: .
v_gene: TRBV2
d_gene: .
CDR3nt: TGTGCCAGCAGTGAAATACCGGGACAAGTCACAGATACGCAGTATTTT
CDR3aa: CASSEIPGQVTDTQYF

j_gene: TRBJ2-7
abundance: .
v_gene: TRBV27
d_gene: .
CDR3nt: TGTGCCAGCAGTCAACGCCCTTGGCAGGCATTCTACGAGCAGTACTTC
CDR3aa: CASSQRPWQAFYEQYF

j_gene: TRBJ1-2
abundance: .
v_gene: TRBV4-2
d_gene: .
CDR3nt: TGTGCCAGCAGCCAAGACAGGCTGACCTATGGCTACACCTTC
CDR3aa: CASSQDRLTYGYTF

j_gene: TRBJ2-7
abundance: once
v_gene: TRBV25-1
d_gene: .
CDR3nt: TGTGCCAGCAGTGAATATATCAACGGTTACGAGCAGTACTTC
CDR3aa: CASSEYINGYEQYF

j_gene: TRBJ1-3
abundance: .
v_gene: TRBV7-3
d_gene: TRBD1
CDR3nt: TGTGCCAGCAGCTCACAGGGGAACTCTGGAAACACCATATATTTT
CDR3aa: CASSSQGNSGNTIYF

j_gene: TRBJ1-5
abundance: .
v_gene: TRBV15
d_gene: .
CDR3nt: TGTGCCACACAATCAGGGAATCAGCCCCAGCATTTT
CDR3aa: CATQSGNQPQHF

j_gene: TRBJ2-2
abundance: .
v_gene: TRBV5-1
d_gene: TRBD2
CDR3nt: TGCGCCAGCAGCTTGACTAGCGGGAGTTATTCCGGGGAGCTGTTTTTT
CDR3aa: CASSLTSGSYSGELFF

j_gene: TRBJ1-3
abundance: .
v_gene: TRBV5-6
d_gene: .
CDR3nt: TGTGCCAGCAGCTCGATCGGTAGCTCTGGAAACACCATATATTTT
CDR3aa: CASSSIGSSGNTIYF

j_gene: TRBJ1-4
abundance: .
v_gene: TRBV19
d_gene: .
CDR3nt: TGTGCCAGTAGTCGGGGGGTCCCAACTAATGAAAAACTGTTTTTT
CDR3aa: CASSRGVPTNEKLFF

j_gene: TRBJ2-7
abundance: .
v_gene: TRBV28
d_gene: TRBD2
CDR3nt: TGTGCCAGCCTGAGAACTAGCGGACTACACTACGAGCAGTACTTC
CDR3aa: CASLRTSGLHYEQYF

j_gene: TRBJ1-2
abundance: .
v_gene: TRBV18
d_gene: .
CDR3nt: TGTGCCAGCTCACCTTCGCAGGGGAACTATGGCTACACCTTC
CDR3aa: CASSPSQGNYGYTF